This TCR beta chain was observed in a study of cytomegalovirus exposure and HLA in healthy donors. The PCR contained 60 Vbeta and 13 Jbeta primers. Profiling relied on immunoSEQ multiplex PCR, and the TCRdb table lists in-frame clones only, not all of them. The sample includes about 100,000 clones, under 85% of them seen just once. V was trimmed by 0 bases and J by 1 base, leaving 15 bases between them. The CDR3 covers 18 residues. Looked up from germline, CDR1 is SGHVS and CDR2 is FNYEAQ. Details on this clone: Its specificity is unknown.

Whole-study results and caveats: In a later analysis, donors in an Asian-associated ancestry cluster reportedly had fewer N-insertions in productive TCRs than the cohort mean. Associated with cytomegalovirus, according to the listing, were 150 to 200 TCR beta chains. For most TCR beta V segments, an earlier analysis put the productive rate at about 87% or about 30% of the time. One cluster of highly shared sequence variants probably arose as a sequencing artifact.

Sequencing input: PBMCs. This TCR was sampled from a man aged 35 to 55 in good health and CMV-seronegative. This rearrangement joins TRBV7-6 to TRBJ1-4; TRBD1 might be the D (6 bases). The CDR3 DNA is TGTGCCAGCAGCTTAGCCGTGACACAGGGTGGAACTAATGAAAAACTGTTTTTT. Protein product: CASSLAVTQGGTNEKLFF.